These T cell receptor beta chains were read from a single sample in a study of T cells in Graves' hyperthyroidism and ophthalmopathy. A single record per CDR3 protein comes from TCRdb applying MiXCR to the multiplex PCR reads. The table records 650,000 to 750,000 distinct CDR3 sequences, about 14% of them present only once. The sequenced sample consisted of blood. Receptors were obtained from a woman aged 18-29 years with Graves' hyperthyroidism. CDR3s leave out the opening cysteine and the closing phenylalanine or tryptophan. Fields, in order: clone size, V gene, CDR3 protein. Clone size appears in some rows only: once, few, many, or a class for an expanded clone.

NA | TRBV10-3 | ATATGKPFASSGNTIY
NA | TRBV4-1 | ASSHEGTGSYEQY
few | TRBV7-9 | ASGARYYNEQF
many | TRBV7-6 | ASSLGTGKETQY
NA | TRBV5-5 | ASSLGQGPAQPQH
many | TRBV7-9 | ASSHEPGRRAYEQY
many | TRBV11-3 | ASSGLSPDRDTDTQY
many | TRBV4-1 | ASSRSGTGVGYT
many | TRBV18 | ASSPTGGEQY
many | TRBV28 | ASSFSSPEVPQYGYT